Included here is one TCR beta chain sequence, with context. These data are taken from a study of control samples from healthy donors and cancer patients. The CDR3 consists of 14 residues. The trim removed 2 bases at V and 5 bases at J, leaving 4 bases unmatched. Germline loops: CDR1 SGHKS, CDR2 YYEKEE (reference sequence). TCRdb's copy holds only in-frame clones and misses some; the assay was immunoSEQ multiplex PCR. The table records around 130,000 clones, 90% to 95% of them present only once. The source is a man aged 45-65 years with head and neck cancer. The chain couples TRBV5-5 to TRBJ2-1, with 7 bases that match TRBD2. The sequencing sample was made of PBMCs. The CDR3: CASSFTAGDNEQFF. CDR3 nucleotides: TGTGCCAGCAGCTTCACCGCGGGGGACAATGAGCAGTTCTTC.